A single sample gave rise to the 32 T cell receptor beta chains below, sequenced in a study of T cell responses to AZD1222 COVID-19 vaccine. The table came from immunoSEQ multiplex PCR; TCRdb's copy has only in-frame clones and leaves some out. Among about 140,000 clones listed, about 89% were seen once. The sample in question was peripheral blood, obtained on day 0 of AZD1222 vaccination. Receptors were obtained from an adult in good health.

The rearrangement uses TRBV6-5 and TRBJ2-7, with unresolved D. V was trimmed by 1 base and J by 4 bases, leaving 11 bases between them. Germline assignment: CDR1 MNHEY and CDR2 SVGAGI. This CDR3 comprises 14 residues. The CDR3 is CASSYWPSGYEQYF. As DNA, the CDR3 is TGTGCCAGCAGTTACTGGCCTAGTGGATACGAGCAGTACTTC.

The CDR3: CASSDSANSPLHF. The CDR3 DNA reads TGTGCCAGCAGTGATTCGGCTAATTCACCCCTCCACTTT. The chain joins TRBV6-1 to TRBJ1-6; D unclear. Germline V gene lookup returns CDR1 MNHNS and CDR2 SASEGT. V lost 3 bases and J 6 bases, leaving 6 bases between the germline ends. The CDR3 is 13 residues long.

The chain carries TRBV6-5 and TRBJ1-2, with TRBD1 identical over 11 bases. The J segment lost 5 bases and the V segment lost 5 bases, leaving 1 base of the junction unmatched. In germline, CDR1 is MNHEY, CDR2 SVGAGI. The CDR3 extends over 13 amino acids. In DNA, the CDR3 is TGTGCCAGCAGTCGGGACAGGGGGTATGGCTACACCTTC. It yields the protein CASSRDRGYGYTF.

The CDR3 coding sequence is TGTGCCAGCAGTGAAACTGAGGGACCCTATGGCTACACCTTC. Translation gives CASSETEGPYGYTF. J is TRBJ1-2 and V is TRBV6-1; maybe TRBD1 (5 bases). The CDR3 extends over 14 amino acids. Per the germline V gene, CDR1 is MNHNS and CDR2 is SASEGT. Trimming stripped 2 bases from V and 4 bases from J, with 11 bases between.

The chain couples TRBV19 to TRBJ1-5, with TRBD1 matching 7 bases. Germline V lookup: CDR1 LNHDA, CDR2 SQIVND (reference sequence). The CDR3 extends over 14 amino acids. Trimming took 6 bases from V and 5 from J; bases not matched to a gene: 7. In DNA form, the CDR3 reads TGTGCCAGTAGGTCCGACAGGGTCTATCAGCCCCAGCATTTT. This gives the protein CASRSDRVYQPQHF.

The chain has TRBV29-1 and TRBJ1-1; D is undetermined. V gave up 7 bases and J gave up 3 bases, with 12 bases separating them. This CDR3 comprises 12 residues. Germline values: CDR1 SQVTM, CDR2 ANQGSEA. CDR3 region: CSGFGLDTEAFF. The CDR3 nucleotides read TGCAGCGGGTTTGGGCTGGACACTGAAGCTTTCTTT.

This clone was observed a single time. V is TRBV13 and J is TRBJ1-1, with D unresolved. The germline gives CDR1 PRHDT, CDR2 FYEKMQ (reference sequence). V lost 8 bases, J lost 3 bases, and 10 bases lay in between. The CDR3 is made up of 12 amino acids. CDR3 DNA: TGTGCCAGCGGTTCTTTGGACACTGAAGCTTTCTTT. Its protein is CASGSLDTEAFF.

The chain carries TRBV27 and TRBJ1-2; tentatively, D is TRBD1 (6 bases). The germline V gene has CDR1 MNHEY and CDR2 SMNVEV (reference sequence). The CDR3 runs 13 residues. V dropped 5 bases and J dropped 4 bases, with 11 bases sitting between them. Here the CDR3 DNA reads TGTGCCAGCAGTAACACAGGGTTCTATGGCTACACCTTC. Protein sequence: CASSNTGFYGYTF.

This clone was picked up one time. The chain is built from TRBV28 and TRBJ1-5; D gene ambiguous. The CDR3 is 12 amino acids. Germline CDR1 and CDR2: MDHEN and SYDVKM. Trimming stripped 5 bases from V and 7 bases from J, with 9 bases between. For the CDR3, the DNA is TGTGCCAGCAGTCGCTTTACCCAGCCCCAGCATTTT. Encoded protein: CASSRFTQPQHF.

The chain joins TRBV27 to TRBJ1-1; D ambiguous. From germline, CDR1 is MNHEY and CDR2 SMNVEV (reference sequence). V was clipped by 6 bases and J by 7 bases, with 18 bases between them. The CDR3 extends over 14 amino acids. CDR3 sequence reads: CASSALVRAGEAFF. The CDR3 bases are TGTGCCAGCAGCGCCCTTGTCCGAGCGGGTGAAGCTTTCTTT.

The genes are TRBV15 and TRBJ2-6, with 9 bases matching TRBD1. Germline V CDR1 and CDR2: LNHNV, YYDKDF (reference sequence). J was trimmed by 0 bases and V by 1 base; bases with no gene match: 4. There are 18 residues in the CDR3. CDR3 sequence (DNA): TGTGCCACCAGCAGAGGACAGGGGGTCTTCTCTGGGGCCAACGTCCTGACTTTC. Translating gives CATSRGQGVFSGANVLTF.

The CDR3: CASSFGRVSSYNSPLHF. In DNA, the CDR3 is TGTGCCAGCAGCTTTGGAAGGGTTAGCTCCTATAATTCACCCCTCCACTTT. The J gene is TRBJ1-6, the V gene TRBV5-6; D unresolved. The length of the CDR3 is 17 residues. Germline V gene lookup returns CDR1 SGHDT and CDR2 YYEEEE. V was shortened by 2 bases and J by 0 bases, with 12 bases between the two germline ends.

Regarding this clone: The sample contains more than one DNA sequence encoding this CDR3. V and J are TRBV3-1 (or the pseudogene TRBV3-2) and TRBJ1-2; D gene unclear. The CDR3 runs to 12 residues. The ends were cut back, 3 bases at V and 4 bases at J, with 6 bases in the middle. Germline V lookup: CDR1 LGHDT, CDR2 YNNKEL (reference sequence). The CDR3, as DNA: TGTGCCAGCAGCCAGCGAGTCTATGGCTACACCTTC. Amino acids: CASSQRVYGYTF.

V is TRBV5-1 and J is TRBJ2-1; 7 bases match TRBD2. From germline, CDR1 is SGHRS and CDR2 YFSETQ. This CDR3 region has 14 residues. The V and J ends lost 4 bases and 8 bases, in that order; junction bases with no gene match: 9. CDR3 in amino acids: CASSPTSTGDEQFF. The CDR3 DNA is TGCGCCAGCAGCCCGACTAGCACTGGGGATGAGCAGTTCTTC. Full variable domain (missing parts from reference TRBV5-1 and TRBJ2-1): KAGVTQTPRYLIKTRGQQVTLSCSPISGHRSVSWYQQTPGQGLQFLFEYFSETQRNKGNFPGRFSGRQFSNSRSEMNVSTLELGDSALYLCASSPTSTGDEQFFGPGTRLTVL.

The chain uses TRBV5-1 and TRBJ2-7; 8 bases agree with TRBD2. Per the germline V gene, CDR1 is SGHRS and CDR2 is YFSETQ. The V gene end was trimmed by 4 bases and the J gene end by 1 base; junction bases not matched to a gene: 7. The CDR3 runs to 15 residues. This CDR3 reads CASSQLAGTSYEQYF. The CDR3 DNA reads as TGCGCCAGCAGCCAGTTAGCGGGGACTTCCTACGAGCAGTACTTC.

J is TRBJ2-7 and V is TRBV11-2; TRBD1 or TRBD2 may be the D gene (7 bases each). Per germline, CDR1 SGHAT and CDR2 FQNNGV. V dropped 5 bases and J dropped 6 bases, with 20 bases sitting between them. This CDR3 is built from 15 residues. For the CDR3, the DNA is TGTGCCAGCAGCCTCACAGGGCAGGGGGGGAGCGAGCAGTACTTC. Encoded protein: CASSLTGQGGSEQYF.

DNA of the CDR3: TGTGCCACCAGCTCCCGACTAGCGGTCTCCTACAATGAGCAGTTCTTC. It specifies CATSSRLAVSYNEQFF. The chain recombines TRBV15 with TRBJ2-1, with 9 bases lining up with TRBD2. V lost 5 bases to trimming and J lost 0 bases; unmatched junction nucleotides: 5. This CDR3 is 16 amino acids long. Germline V CDR1 and CDR2: LNHNV, YYDKDF (reference sequence).

V usage is TRBV30 and J usage is TRBJ1-5, with D possibly matching TRBD1 (5 bases). Trimming removed 2 bases at V and 4 bases at J, with 12 bases between. The length of the CDR3 is 14 residues. In germline, CDR1 is GTSNPN, CDR2 SVGIG (reference sequence). The CDR3 DNA reads as TGTGCCTGGAGTTTCGGCAGGGAAAATCAGCCCCAGCATTTT. Encoded protein: CAWSFGRENQPQHF.

The V gene is TRBV3-1 (or the pseudogene TRBV3-2), the J gene TRBJ2-1, with D uncertain. V lost 1 base, J lost 11 bases, and 12 bases lay in between. Germline V gene sequence: CDR1 LGHDT, CDR2 YNNKEL (reference sequence). The CDR3 is 13 residues long. The CDR3 coding sequence is TGTGCCAGCAGCCAAGTTTGGGATAACCAGCAGTTCTTC. This translates into CASSQVWDNQQFF.

This chain uses TRBV7-9 with TRBJ2-7; 9 positions match TRBD1. The CDR3 length is 15 residues. With 5 bases clipped from V and 3 bases from J, the junction kept 8 bases outside the gene matches. CDR1 is SEHNR, CDR2 FQNEAQ, per germline (reference sequence). The CDR3 region has the DNA TGTGCCAGCAGCACCGACGGGACAGGGCACTACGAGCAGTACTTC. Translating it yields CASSTDGTGHYEQYF.

This clone was observed a single time. The CDR3 protein is CASSPSPAGVPDTQYF. The CDR3, as DNA: TGTGCCAGCAGCCCATCCCCAGCGGGAGTCCCAGATACGCAGTATTTT. This chain joins TRBV4-2 and TRBJ2-3; 8 nucleotides agree with TRBD2. Per germline, CDR1 LGHNA and CDR2 YNFKEQ. The CDR3 is 16 residues long. V lost 4 bases to trimming and J lost 4 bases; unmatched junction nucleotides: 10.

The V gene is TRBV7-9, the J gene TRBJ2-7, with D perhaps matching TRBD2 (5 bases). The CDR3 loop spans 17 amino acids. The ends were cut back, 4 bases at V and 2 bases at J, with 21 bases in the middle. Per germline, CDR1 SEHNR and CDR2 FQNEAQ (reference sequence). Written as DNA, the CDR3 is TGTGCCAGCAGCTCTAGCTGGTCCGGTAAGATTCCCTACGAGCAGTACTTC. Translation gives CASSSSWSGKIPYEQYF. Complete variable domain (other parts from reference TRBV7-9 and TRBJ2-7): DTGVSQNPRHKITKRGQNVTFRCDPISEHNRLYWYRQTLGQGPEFLTYFQNEAQLEKSRLLSDRFSAERPKGSFSTLEIQRTEQGDSAMYLCASSSSWSGKIPYEQYFGPGTRLTVT.

The V gene is TRBV7-9, the J gene TRBJ2-2, with D possibly TRBD2 on 6 matching bases. This CDR3 has 18 amino acids. Germline V gene sequence: CDR1 SEHNR, CDR2 FQNEAQ (reference sequence). Trimming cost V 0 bases and J 0 bases, with 14 bases left between them. CDR3 residues: CASSLALGGLTNTGELFF. In nucleotides, the CDR3 is TGTGCCAGCAGCTTAGCGCTTGGGGGGTTGACGAACACCGGGGAGCTGTTTTTT.

V usage is TRBV7-9 and J usage is TRBJ2-5; 10 bases align to TRBD2. The CDR3 extends over 17 amino acids. Germline V CDR1 and CDR2: SEHNR, FQNEAQ (reference sequence). V shed 1 base and J 1 base; nucleotides not matched to a gene: 6. The CDR3, as DNA: TGTGCCAGCAGCTTAGGGTCTAGCGGGAGTATCCAAGAGACCCAGTACTTC. Translated: CASSLGSSGSIQETQYF.

V usage is TRBV28 and J usage is TRBJ1-2, with D tentatively TRBD1 (6 bases). This CDR3 region has 13 residues. Per germline, CDR1 MDHEN and CDR2 SYDVKM. The V end was cut by 10 bases, the J end by 7 bases, with 19 bases between. Written as DNA, the CDR3 is TGTGCCACCTCCGAACAGGGAAGATTTGGCTACACCTTC. Translating it yields CATSEQGRFGYTF.

The count of this clone is one. The V and J genes are TRBV7-6 and TRBJ1-4; D is undetermined. V was cut by 4 bases and J by 4 bases, with 19 bases left in between. Looked up from germline, CDR1 is SGHVS and CDR2 is FNYEAQ. The length of the CDR3 is 17 residues. CDR3 sequence: CASSSILGGRFNEKLFF. As DNA, the CDR3 is TGTGCCAGCAGCTCAATCCTAGGAGGACGGTTTAATGAAAAACTGTTTTTT.

V gene TRBV25-1 combines with J gene TRBJ2-7, with D possibly TRBD2 on 6 matching bases. The germline CDR1 and CDR2 sequences are MGHDK and SYGVNS. This CDR3 has 15 residues. V lost 7 bases and J lost 3, with 19 bases in between. The CDR3 sequence: CASTDSAGQYYEQYF. The CDR3 region has the DNA TGTGCCAGCACCGATTCGGCGGGGCAGTACTACGAGCAGTACTTC.

V gene TRBV28 combines with J gene TRBJ2-1; 11 positions match TRBD2. In germline, CDR1 is MDHEN, CDR2 SYDVKM. The V and J ends lost 1 base and 7 bases, in that order; junction bases with no gene match: 6. This CDR3 spans 16 amino acids. CDR3: CASSLFTSGSSNEQFF. CDR3 coding DNA: TGTGCCAGCAGTTTATTTACTAGCGGGAGTAGTAATGAGCAGTTCTTC.

The chain combines TRBV6-6 with TRBJ2-1; maybe TRBD2 (5 bases). The CDR3 loop spans 14 amino acids. Germline CDR1 reads MNHNY; CDR2 reads SVGAGI (reference sequence). V lost 7 bases and J 7 bases, leaving 17 bases between the germline ends. This CDR3 reads CASTGLVRGNEQFF. DNA for the CDR3: TGTGCCAGCACCGGCCTAGTAAGAGGGAATGAGCAGTTCTTC.

The chain employs TRBV11-2 and TRBJ1-1, with a weak D call TRBD1 (6 bases). CDR1 and CDR2 from the germline V gene are SGHAT and FQNNGV. Trimming left V 6 bases short and J 4 bases short, with 18 bases between. The CDR3 has 15 amino acids. This chain's CDR3 is CASSNGGAASTEAFF. CDR3 sequence (DNA): TGTGCCAGCAGTAATGGGGGGGCGGCGAGCACTGAAGCTTTCTTT.

This clone was recorded once. The gene calls are TRBV4-1 and TRBJ1-2; D unclear. Germline V lookup: CDR1 MGHRA, CDR2 YSYEKL. The CDR3 runs 15 residues. Trimming pared 7 bases from V and 6 bases from J, leaving 21 bases between. CDR3 sequence: CASKGDPAPSNGYTF. The DNA of the CDR3 is TGCGCCAGCAAGGGCGATCCCGCCCCGAGTAATGGCTACACCTTC.

In the case of this clone: Compared with germline, one end of the junction differs, possibly owing to a read error. The chain recombines TRBV29-1 with TRBJ1-2; TRBD1 matches at 10 bases. The CDR3 has 12 amino acids. Germline-derived CDR1 and CDR2 are SQVTM and ANQGSEA. CDR3 nucleotide sequence: TGCAGCGTCGGAGGACAGGGGGAGTCGGGGTTCTTC. This sequence encodes CSVGGQGESGFF. Variable domain in full (rest from reference TRBV29-1 and TRBJ1-2): SAVISQKPSRDICQRGTSLTIQCQVDSQVTMMFWYRQQPGQSLTLIATANQGSEATYESGFVIDKFPISRPNLTFSTLTVSNMSPEDSSIYLCSVGGQGESGFFGSGTRLTVV.